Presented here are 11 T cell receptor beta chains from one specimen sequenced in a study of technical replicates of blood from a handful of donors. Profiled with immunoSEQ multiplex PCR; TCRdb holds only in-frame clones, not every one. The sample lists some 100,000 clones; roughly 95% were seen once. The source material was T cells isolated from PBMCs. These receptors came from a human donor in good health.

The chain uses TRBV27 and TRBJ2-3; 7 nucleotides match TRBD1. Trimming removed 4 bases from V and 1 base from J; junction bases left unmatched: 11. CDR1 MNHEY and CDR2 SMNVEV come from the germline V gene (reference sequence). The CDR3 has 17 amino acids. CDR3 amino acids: CASSSILTGIGTDTQYF. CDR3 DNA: TGTGCCAGCAGTTCGATTTTGACAGGGATTGGCACAGATACGCAGTATTTT.

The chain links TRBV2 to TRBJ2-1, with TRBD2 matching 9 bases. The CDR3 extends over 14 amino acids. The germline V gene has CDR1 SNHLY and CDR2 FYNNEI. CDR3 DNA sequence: TGTGCTTGGATAGCGGGGGATACCTACAATGAGCAGTTCTTC. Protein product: CAWIAGDTYNEQFF.

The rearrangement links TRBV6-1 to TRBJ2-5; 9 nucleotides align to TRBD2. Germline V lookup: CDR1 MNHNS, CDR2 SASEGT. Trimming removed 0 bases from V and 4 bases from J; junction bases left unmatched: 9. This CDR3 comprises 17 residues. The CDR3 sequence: CASSEALAGVRGETQYF. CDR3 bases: TGTGCCAGCAGTGAAGCTTTAGCGGGAGTGCGCGGAGAGACCCAGTACTTC.

The CDR3 DNA is TGTGCCAGCAGTAAGACAGCCAACACTGAAGCTTTCTTT. It is translated as CASSKTANTEAFF. The chain recombines TRBV9 with TRBJ1-1; possibly TRBD1 for D (5 bases). The CDR3 has 13 residues. Trimming pared 5 bases from V and 2 bases from J, leaving 10 bases between. Germline V CDR1 and CDR2: SGDLS, YYNGEE.

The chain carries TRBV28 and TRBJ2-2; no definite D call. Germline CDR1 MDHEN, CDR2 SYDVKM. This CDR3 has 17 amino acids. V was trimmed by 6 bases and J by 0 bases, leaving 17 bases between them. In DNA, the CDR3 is TGTGCCAGCAGCCGTGGGCCGGTTATGTCGAACACCGGGGAGCTGTTTTTT. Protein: CASSRGPVMSNTGELFF.

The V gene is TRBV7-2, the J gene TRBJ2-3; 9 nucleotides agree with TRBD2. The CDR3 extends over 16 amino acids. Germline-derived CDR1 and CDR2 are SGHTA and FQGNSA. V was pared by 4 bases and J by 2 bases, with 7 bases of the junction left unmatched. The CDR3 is CASSWNSGGYTDTQYF. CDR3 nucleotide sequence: TGTGCCAGCAGCTGGAATAGCGGGGGCTACACAGATACGCAGTATTTT.

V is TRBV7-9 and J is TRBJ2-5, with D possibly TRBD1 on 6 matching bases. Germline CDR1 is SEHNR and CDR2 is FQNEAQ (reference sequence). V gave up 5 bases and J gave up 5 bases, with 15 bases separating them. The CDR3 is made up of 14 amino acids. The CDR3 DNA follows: TGTGCCAGCAGCCGATCCCGGGACACGGAGACCCAGTACTTC. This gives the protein CASSRSRDTETQYF.

The CDR3 nucleotides are TGTGCCAGCACTCCGGGACTAGCGGGCCCAATAGGGGAGACCCAGTACTTC. Residues: CASTPGLAGPIGETQYF. The chain couples TRBV28 to TRBJ2-5, with 12 positions matching TRBD2. V trimming: 7 bases; J trimming: 5 bases; junction bases outside the gene matches: 14. Germline V gene sequence: CDR1 MDHEN, CDR2 SYDVKM. This CDR3 is 17 amino acids long.

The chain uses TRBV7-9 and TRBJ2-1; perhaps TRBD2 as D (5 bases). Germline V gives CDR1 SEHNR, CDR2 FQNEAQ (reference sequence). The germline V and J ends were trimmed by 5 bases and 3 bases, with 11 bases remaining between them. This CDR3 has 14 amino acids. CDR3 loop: CASSPRTLYNEQFF. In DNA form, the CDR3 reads TGTGCCAGCAGCCCCCGGACTCTCTACAATGAGCAGTTCTTC.

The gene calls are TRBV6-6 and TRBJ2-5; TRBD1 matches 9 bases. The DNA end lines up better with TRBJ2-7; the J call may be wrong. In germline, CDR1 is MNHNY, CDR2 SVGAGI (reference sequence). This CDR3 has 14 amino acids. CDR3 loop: CASTQGDRVYEQYF. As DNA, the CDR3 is TGTGCCAGCACCCAGGGGGACAGGGTTTACGAGCAGTACTTC.

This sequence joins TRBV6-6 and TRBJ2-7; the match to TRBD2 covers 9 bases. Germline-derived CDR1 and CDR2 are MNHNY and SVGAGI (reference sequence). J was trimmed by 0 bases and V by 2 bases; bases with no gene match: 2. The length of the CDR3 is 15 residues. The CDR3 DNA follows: TGTGCCAGCAGTTACGGGACTAGCCCCTCCTACGAGCAGTACTTC. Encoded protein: CASSYGTSPSYEQYF.